This T cell receptor (beta chain) originates from a study of CD8+ T cells in alopecia areata. Study conclusions and caveats: Greater clonality was observed in lesional scalp samples, especially alopecia totalis/universalis, versus normal scalp. Mouse data revealed clearer TCR sharing than patient data did, a gap possibly tied to HLA.

With regard to this clone: The antigen remains unidentified.

CDR1 and CDR2 (germline): SEHNR, FQNEAQ (reference sequence). This CDR3 spans 13 amino acids. Trimming removed 5 bases at V and 4 bases at J, with 11 bases between. Following extraction, RNA underwent reverse transcription to cDNA, which served as the sequencing template. The data were produced by immunoSEQ multiplex PCR, yet TCRdb's version contains in-frame clones alone and is incomplete. The sample comprises 85,000 to 110,000 clones, around 59% of which are singletons, and more than 8% rests with the top ten. Sorting separated CD4+ and CD8+ T cells out of PBMCs. Sequencing was carried out using CD4+ T cells sorted from blood. This TCR was sampled from a human donor in good health. J is TRBJ1-1 and V is TRBV7-9, with D uncertain. CDR3 residues: CASSIEDGTEAFF. Written as DNA, the CDR3 is TGTGCCAGCAGCATAGAGGACGGCACTGAAGCTTTCTTT.